A selection of T cell receptor beta chains follows, all from one sample in a study of T cell repertoires in cytomegalovirus infection. TCRdb independently ran MiXCR on the reads; one entry per CDR3 protein. The profile shows 290,000 or so distinct CDR3 sequences, around 10% of them singletons. Material: PBMCs. The origin of the receptors is a human donor in good health (CMV status not recorded). Some clones in this sample may be carry-over from other donors' samples. Each CDR3 is given with its conserved first and last residue. Fields, in order: V gene, J gene, CDR3 protein.

>TRBV20-1|TRBJ2-3
CSARDQGADTQYF
>TRBV7-3|TRBJ2-2
CASRLGNTGELFF
>TRBV28|TRBJ2-3
CASSLYGQGTDTQYF
>TRBV3-1|TRBJ2-5
CAGSQVSRVSNRETQYF
>TRBV10-2|TRBJ2-7
CASRPGQGFDEQYF
>TRBV29-1|TRBJ1-1
CSVVGDRGRGAFF
>TRBV3-1|-
CASSWTHASTDTQHF
>TRBV20-1|TRBJ2-1
CSALRTSGLTDEQFF
>TRBV2|TRBJ2-3
CASIKGTSQRDTQYF
>TRBV5-5|TRBJ2-3
CASSPGTSGGTDTQYF
>TRBV7-2|TRBJ2-1
CASSFRSPGSSGGRTSYNEQFF
>TRBV12-5|TRBJ2-1
CASGSGTGFTYNEQFF
>TRBV7-2|TRBJ2-1
CASSPNKNEELF
>TRBV20-1|TRBJ2-7
CSARSSADEQYF
>TRBV28|TRBJ1-2
CASSLSLGQSSGYTF
>TRBV2|TRBJ1-1
CASSGDSPNTEAFF
>TRBV20-1|TRBJ1-5
CSAREVGAANQPQHF
>TRBV20-1|TRBJ2-5
CSASRPTGKTQYF
>TRBV6-1|TRBJ1-5
CASSPRDRAWNQPQHF
>TRBV29-1|TRBJ1-5
CSAKGRDFGNQPQHF
>TRBV10-3|TRBJ1-5
CAISPGVSNQPQHF
>TRBV10-3|TRBJ2-6
CAIKSSAGANVLTF
>TRBV19|TRBJ2-1
CASSPQGGDNNEQFF